Each of the 27 T cell receptor beta chains below was sequenced from the same sample in a study of blood T cell repertoires in COVID-19. Libraries were prepared by immunoSEQ multiplex PCR; TCRdb keeps only in-frame clonotypes and omits some of them. Seen here are 72,000 or so clones, more than 70% observed once, and the top ten hold under 40%. The sample consisted of peripheral blood. Every receptor here comes from a woman aged 80 or over with active or convalescent COVID-19.

V usage is TRBV7-2 and J usage is TRBJ1-2; 7 positions match TRBD1. This CDR3 has 13 residues. Trimming at V came to 4 bases and at J to 10 bases, leaving 9 bases not matched to a gene. CDR1 and CDR2 from the germline V gene are SGHTA and FQGNSA. CDR3 amino acids: CASSSYQGGVYTF. The CDR3 nucleotides are TGTGCCAGCAGCTCGTATCAGGGGGGAGTCTACACCTTC.

This chain connects TRBV7-2 to TRBJ1-4; perhaps TRBD1 as D (5 bases). Germline values: CDR1 SGHTA, CDR2 FQGNSA. Trimming shortened V by 3 bases and J by 4 bases, and 9 bases separated the two germline ends. CDR3 size: 14 residues. CDR3 in DNA: TGTGCCAGCAGCTTTAACAGGAATAATGAAAAACTGTTTTTT. Protein product: CASSFNRNNEKLFF.

The chain is built from TRBV6-5 and TRBJ2-1; 10 positions match TRBD2. The CDR3 consists of 13 residues. CDR1 and CDR2 from the germline V gene are MNHEY and SVGAGI. V gave up 8 bases and J gave up 7 bases; unmatched junction bases: 5. The CDR3 DNA reads as TGTGCCAGCCTAGCGGGGGACGTTAATGAGCAGTTCTTC. Its protein product is CASLAGDVNEQFF.

The chain combines TRBV28 with TRBJ2-4; TRBD1 matches 8 bases. Trimming cost V 7 bases and J 9 bases; bases outside gene matches: 8. Per germline, CDR1 MDHEN and CDR2 SYDVKM. This CDR3 contains 13 residues. The CDR3 DNA reads as TGTGCCAGCACCCTACTGCAGGGGGCCATTCAGTACTTC. Translation: CASTLLQGAIQYF.

The V gene is TRBV6-6, the J gene TRBJ2-3; 8 bases align to TRBD2. Losses at the gene ends were 5 bases for V and 1 base for J; bases not matched to a gene: 17. The germline CDR1 and CDR2 sequences are MNHNY and SVGAGI (reference sequence). The CDR3 runs 19 residues. The CDR3 spells CASSPILAGSSRGTDTQYF. In nucleotides, the CDR3 is TGTGCCAGCAGTCCCATCTTAGCGGGGAGCTCACGGGGCACAGATACGCAGTATTTT.

The chain carries TRBV19 and TRBJ2-5; 7 bases match TRBD2. V shed 6 bases, J shed 5 bases, and the junction held 9 bases outside the gene matches. This CDR3 comprises 14 residues. Germline CDR1 is LNHDA and CDR2 is SQIVND (reference sequence). CDR3 sequence: CASRGGINAETQYF. Written as DNA, the CDR3 is TGTGCCAGTAGGGGGGGGATAAATGCGGAGACCCAGTACTTC.

This chain uses TRBV27 with TRBJ2-5, with D uncertain. The CDR3 runs 19 residues. V dropped 2 bases and J dropped 4 bases, with 26 bases sitting between them. Looked up from germline, CDR1 is MNHEY and CDR2 is SMNVEV (reference sequence). CDR3 protein: CASSLGSRVGIPRPETQYF. CDR3 bases: TGTGCCAGCAGTTTAGGCTCCCGGGTGGGTATTCCGAGACCAGAGACCCAGTACTTC.

This clone was counted once. The gene calls are TRBV19 and TRBJ2-2; a possible D gene is TRBD2 (6 bases). The V end lost 7 bases, the J end lost 0 bases, and 9 bases lay between the germline ends. Per germline, CDR1 LNHDA and CDR2 SQIVND (reference sequence). CDR3 size: 14 residues. In DNA form, the CDR3 reads TGTGCCAGTACTCGGGGGACGAACACCGGGGAGCTGTTTTTT. It yields the protein CASTRGTNTGELFF. Full variable domain (remainder filled in from reference TRBV19 and TRBJ2-2): DGGITQSPKYLFRKEGQNVTLSCEQNLNHDAMYWYRQDPGQGLRLIYYSQIVNDFQKGDIAEGYSVSREKKESFPLTVTSAQKNPTAFYLCASTRGTNTGELFFGEGSRLTVL.

This chain connects TRBV7-2 to TRBJ2-5; 16 bases agree with TRBD2. Germline-derived CDR1 and CDR2 are SGHTA and FQGNSA. V lost 5 bases and J lost 4; bases outside the gene matches: 7. The CDR3 has 17 residues. The CDR3 sequence: CASSRGLAGGPLETQYF. The DNA for the CDR3 is TGTGCCAGCAGCCGGGGACTAGCGGGGGGGCCGTTAGAGACCCAGTACTTC.

The chain couples TRBV7-9 to TRBJ2-1; 8 nucleotides align to TRBD1. V lost 8 bases and J lost 7; bases outside the gene matches: 13. This CDR3 comprises 15 residues. Germline V gives CDR1 SEHNR, CDR2 FQNEAQ (reference sequence). The CDR3 nucleotides read TGTGCCAGCGCTTTAAGGACAGGGAATCGGAATGAGCAGTTCTTC. Protein: CASALRTGNRNEQFF.

This sequence joins TRBV12-3 or TRBV12-4 and TRBJ1-5; D is unclear. Deletions cut 5 bases from V and 7 bases from J, with 9 bases between. CDR3 length: 12 amino acids. The CDR3 DNA is TGTGCCAGCAGTGACTTCGGGCAGCCCCAGCATTTT. It codes for CASSDFGQPQHF.

This clone appeared a single time. The V call is TRBV5-6, the J call TRBJ2-5, with TRBD1 matching over 9 bases. The germline V gene has CDR1 SGHDT and CDR2 YYEEEE. After removal of 5 bases from V and 4 bases from J, the junction contained 3 bases not matched to a gene. The CDR3 totals 13 residues. The CDR3 sequence is CASRGQGRETQYF. The CDR3 DNA reads TGTGCCAGCAGAGGACAGGGGCGAGAGACCCAGTACTTC.

The chain joins TRBV30 to TRBJ1-2; perhaps TRBD1 as D (5 bases). This CDR3 is 13 amino acids long. V was shortened by 2 bases and J by 7 bases, with 14 bases between the two germline ends. Germline loops: CDR1 GTSNPN, CDR2 SVGIG (reference sequence). CDR3: CAWSSGGRGGYTF. The CDR3 nucleotides are TGTGCCTGGAGTTCGGGGGGAAGGGGTGGCTACACCTTC.

The chain links TRBV3-1 (or the pseudogene TRBV3-2) to TRBJ1-4; 7 nucleotides match TRBD1. Germline trimming cut 4 bases from V and 5 bases from J; bases unmatched to any gene: 4. Germline V lookup: CDR1 LGHDT, CDR2 YNNKEL (reference sequence). The CDR3 covers 14 residues. CDR3 in DNA: TGTGCCAGCAGCCCGACAGGGCGAAATGAAAAACTGTTTTTT. Its translation is CASSPTGRNEKLFF.

The chain recombines TRBV7-2 with TRBJ2-5; 11 bases are shared with TRBD2. CDR1 is SGHTA and CDR2 is FQGNSA in the germline V gene. V lost 2 bases and J lost 1; bases outside the gene matches: 9. The CDR3 sequence is 18 residues long. The CDR3 sequence is CASSLPGLAGGTQETQYF. The CDR3 DNA follows: TGTGCCAGCAGCTTACCCGGGCTAGCGGGGGGCACCCAAGAGACCCAGTACTTC. Full variable domain (remainder filled in from reference TRBV7-2 and TRBJ2-5): GAGVSQSPSNKVTEKGKDVELRCDPISGHTALYWYRQSLGQGLEFLIYFQGNSAPDKSGLPSDRFSAERTGGSVSTLTIQRTQQEDSAVYLCASSLPGLAGGTQETQYFGPGTRLLVL.

V and J are TRBV5-1 and TRBJ2-1; maybe TRBD2 (6 bases). The CDR3 is 15 residues long. Germline CDR1 reads SGHRS; CDR2 reads YFSETQ. The germline V and J ends were trimmed by 0 bases and 4 bases, with 11 bases remaining between them. CDR3 sequence: CASSLAPGEYNEQFF. The CDR3 DNA follows: TGCGCCAGCAGCTTGGCCCCGGGGGAATACAATGAGCAGTTCTTC.

The chain employs TRBV24-1 and TRBJ1-5; 7 bases agree with TRBD1. The ends lost 3 bases at V and 0 bases at J; junction bases unmatched: 4. This CDR3 spans 16 amino acids. CDR1 KGHDR and CDR2 SFDVKD come from the germline V gene. Here the CDR3 DNA reads TGTGCCACCAGTGATAACTACAGGGGTAGCAATCAGCCCCAGCATTTT. It codes for CATSDNYRGSNQPQHF.

This clone was seen once. The J gene is TRBJ2-2, the V gene TRBV7-2, with a possible D match to TRBD2 (7 bases). CDR1 SGHTA and CDR2 FQGNSA come from the germline V gene. There are 15 residues in the CDR3. V lost 5 bases and J lost 4, with 14 bases in between. The CDR3 nucleotides read TGTGCCAGCAGCACCGGGGGGCTGGGCACCGGGGAGCTGTTTTTT. Translation gives CASSTGGLGTGELFF. Complete variable domain (other parts from reference TRBV7-2 and TRBJ2-2): GAGVSQSPSNKVTEKGKDVELRCDPISGHTALYWYRQSLGQGLEFLIYFQGNSAPDKSGLPSDRFSAERTGGSVSTLTIQRTQQEDSAVYLCASSTGGLGTGELFFGEGSRLTVL.

This chain uses TRBV18 with TRBJ1-3; D call uncertain. The V end was cut by 3 bases, the J end by 0 bases, with 9 bases between. Per the germline V gene, CDR1 is KGHSH and CDR2 is LQKENI. The CDR3 covers 15 residues. Here the CDR3 reads CASSPKAHSGNTIYF. DNA of the CDR3: TGTGCCAGCTCACCGAAAGCGCACTCTGGAAACACCATATATTTT.

The chain couples TRBV3-1 (or the pseudogene TRBV3-2) to TRBJ1-2; D unresolved. The CDR3 is 14 residues long. Germline V CDR1 and CDR2: LGHDT, YNNKEL (reference sequence). V lost 0 bases, J lost 8 bases, and 13 bases lay in between. The CDR3 is CASSQDPAEAGYTF. The CDR3 DNA sequence: TGTGCCAGCAGCCAAGATCCGGCGGAGGCGGGCTACACCTTC.

This chain connects TRBV27 to TRBJ1-1; D uncertain. The ends were cut back, 3 bases at V and 10 bases at J, with 15 bases in the middle. The length of the CDR3 is 13 residues. Germline V gives CDR1 MNHEY, CDR2 SMNVEV (reference sequence). The CDR3 nucleotides are TGTGCCAGCAGTTTTGGAGTTCGAGTCCGAGCTTTCTTT. This translates into CASSFGVRVRAFF.

The V call is TRBV3-1 (or the pseudogene TRBV3-2), the J call TRBJ1-1; D ambiguous. CDR1 is LGHDT, CDR2 YNNKEL, per germline (reference sequence). Trimming left V 1 base short and J 0 bases short, with 6 bases between. This CDR3 spans 14 amino acids. The DNA of the CDR3 is TGTGCCAGCAGCCAAGGCGAGTTGAACACTGAAGCTTTCTTT. It translates to CASSQGELNTEAFF.

The chain carries TRBV9 and TRBJ1-2; 7 positions agree with TRBD1. The CDR3 runs 16 residues. The germline V gene encodes CDR1 SGDLS and CDR2 YYNGEE. Unmatched junction bases numbered 14, after V lost 2 bases and J lost 7 bases. The CDR3 spells CASSVSNLGRGFGYTF. The CDR3 region has the DNA TGTGCCAGCAGCGTTAGTAATCTTGGCAGGGGGTTTGGCTACACCTTC.

This chain connects TRBV6-2 or TRBV6-3 to TRBJ1-3; TRBD1 matches 7 bases. Germline-derived CDR1 and CDR2 are MNHEY and SVGEGT. Germline trimming cut 2 bases from V and 4 bases from J; bases unmatched to any gene: 2. The CDR3 is 14 amino acids. CDR3 region: CASSYGQEGNTIYF. The CDR3 nucleotides read TGTGCCAGCAGTTACGGACAGGAGGGAAACACCATATATTTT.

This chain connects TRBV6-5 to TRBJ1-2; D gene ambiguous. This CDR3 spans 12 amino acids. Germline-derived CDR1 and CDR2 are MNHEY and SVGAGI. The germline V and J ends were trimmed by 5 bases and 8 bases, with 12 bases remaining between them. The CDR3 here is CASSRERGGYTF. The CDR3 DNA is TGTGCCAGCAGTCGCGAGCGAGGAGGCTACACCTTC.

V usage is TRBV19 and J usage is TRBJ1-3, with 9 bases that match TRBD1. V lost 8 bases, J lost 4 bases, and 0 bases stayed unmatched. Germline-derived CDR1 and CDR2 are LNHDA and SQIVND (reference sequence). This CDR3 contains 12 residues. CDR3 bases: TGTGCCAGTGGACAGGGGGGAAACACCATATATTTT. Protein product: CASGQGGNTIYF.

This clone came up once. This sequence joins TRBV9 and TRBJ1-2; 7 bases line up with TRBD1. V trimming: 5 bases; J trimming: 1 base; junction bases outside the gene matches: 5. There are 14 residues in the CDR3. From germline, CDR1 is SGDLS and CDR2 YYNGEE. CDR3 in DNA: TGTGCCAGCAGTCCGGGACAGAATAACTATGGCTACACCTTC. It encodes CASSPGQNNYGYTF.